A single sample is the source of the 19 T cell receptor beta chains below, sequenced in a study of regulatory T cells in long-lasting Graves disease. Time point described: persistent/refractory GD, antithyroid drugs over 5 years with positive TRAb. PBMC RNA served as the TCR library source. CDR3 regions were amplified by Arm-PCR using iRepertoire HTBI primers to build TCR beta libraries. TCRdb reprocessed the multiplex PCR reads via MiXCR and lists one record per CDR3 protein. The repertoire includes around 430,000 distinct CDR3 sequences, about 20% of them detected once, and around 13% sits in the top ten. Sequenced here: peripheral blood mononuclear cells (PBMCs), sampled when the disease was refractory, from a patient treated with antithyroid drugs. The receptors derive from a female donor with Graves disease.

There are many counts of this clonotype. The chain couples TRBV2 to TRBJ1-1, with 7 bases that match TRBD1. CDR3 size: 15 residues. The J segment lost 0 bases and the V segment lost 7 bases, leaving 8 bases of the junction unmatched. Germline CDR1 and CDR2: SNHLY and FYNNEI. CDR3: CASKPGGGVNTEAFF. The CDR3 nucleotides read TGTGCCAGCAAGCCAGGGGGGGGAGTGAACACTGAAGCTTTCTTT.

This clonotype was seen at least ten times. V gene TRBV10-3 combines with J gene TRBJ1-1; 7 nucleotides align to TRBD1. This CDR3 region has 13 residues. Losses at the gene ends were 5 bases for V and 8 bases for J; bases not matched to a gene: 8. Germline CDR1 reads ENHRY; CDR2 reads SYGVKD. The CDR3 bases are TGTGCCATCAGTAACACAGGGGTGCTCGAAGCTTTCTTT. Translation: CAISNTGVLEAFF.

This clonotype was found once. This rearrangement joins TRBV10-3 to TRBJ1-3; 9 bases align to TRBD1. The germline V gene encodes CDR1 ENHRY and CDR2 SYGVKD. V trimming: 6 bases; J trimming: 0 bases; junction bases outside the gene matches: 9. The CDR3 has 17 amino acids. DNA for the CDR3: TGTGCCATCAGCCCGGGACAGGGACCAAACTCTGGAAACACCATATATTTT. Amino acids: CAISPGQGPNSGNTIYF.

The gene calls are TRBV20-1 and TRBJ2-3, with TRBD1 identical over 8 bases. Trimming removed 7 bases from V and 3 bases from J; junction bases left unmatched: 12. From germline, CDR1 is DFQATT and CDR2 SNEGSKA (reference sequence). There are 15 residues in the CDR3. CDR3 amino acids: CSVGDPNRGTDTQYF. The DNA of the CDR3 is TGCAGTGTAGGAGACCCGAACAGGGGGACAGATACGCAGTATTTT.

This clonotype was detected a few times. The chain is built from TRBV6-1 and TRBJ2-1; TRBD2 matches 16 bases. Germline-derived CDR1 and CDR2 are MNHNS and SASEGT. This CDR3 contains 17 residues. The V and J ends lost 6 bases and 9 bases, in that order; junction bases with no gene match: 11. CDR3 region: CASSYYPGLAGGSEQFF. The CDR3 DNA reads as TGTGCCAGCAGCTATTACCCGGGACTAGCGGGAGGGAGTGAGCAGTTCTTC.

The sample holds many counts of this clonotype. The chain combines TRBV12-3 or TRBV12-4 with TRBJ1-1, with TRBD1 matching 7 bases. The length of the CDR3 is 14 residues. V dropped 6 bases and J dropped 5; count of bases not matched to a gene: 9. The CDR3 sequence is CASSQDRAGTEAFF. The CDR3 DNA follows: TGTGCCAGCAGCCAAGACAGGGCGGGGACTGAAGCTTTCTTT.

This clonotype was seen more than once but under ten times. The chain recombines TRBV19 with TRBJ1-2; TRBD1 might be the D (6 bases). Germline CDR1 and CDR2: LNHDA and SQIVND (reference sequence). V was shortened by 5 bases and J by 4 bases, with 14 bases between the two germline ends. This CDR3 is 14 amino acids long. The CDR3 is CASSPSGGGYGYTF. The CDR3 DNA reads as TGTGCCAGTAGTCCGTCCGGAGGGGGCTATGGCTACACCTTC.

This clonotype was recorded at least ten times. CDR3 DNA sequence: TGTGCCAGCAGCCCAGCCCGACAGGACCTTCTAGCCAAAAACATTCAGTACTTC. Its protein is CASSPARQDLLAKNIQYF. This chain connects TRBV7-9 to TRBJ2-4; weak D call: TRBD1 (6 bases). The CDR3 extends over 18 amino acids. Trimming took 5 bases from V and 0 from J, leaving 20 bases between them. Germline V gene data show CDR1 as SEHNR and CDR2 as FQNEAQ (reference sequence).

This sequence joins TRBV2 and TRBJ2-7; D is undetermined. Germline V lookup: CDR1 SNHLY, CDR2 FYNNEI. There are 15 residues in the CDR3. Trimming took 7 bases from V and 3 from J, leaving 19 bases between them. CDR3 sequence (DNA): TGTGCCAGCACTGCAGATGTCCGGACCTTCTACGAGCAGTACTTC. It yields the protein CASTADVRTFYEQYF.

The chain links TRBV7-6 to TRBJ1-5; D is unresolved. Germline assignment: CDR1 SGHVS and CDR2 FNYEAQ. This CDR3 region has 15 residues. The V and J ends lost 2 bases and 6 bases respectively, with 14 bases between them. CDR3 sequence (DNA): TGTGCCAGCAGCTTAAGTGACGGAGGCGGTCAGCCCCAGCATTTT. It is translated as CASSLSDGGGQPQHF.

In this sample, this clonotype turned up many times. The rearrangement uses TRBV7-2 and TRBJ2-7; the D is unclear. V lost 0 bases and J lost 3, with 15 bases in between. Looked up from germline, CDR1 is SGHTA and CDR2 is FQGNSA. The CDR3 covers 16 residues. In DNA, the CDR3 is TGTGCCAGCAGCTTAGCGGTAACACCAGGTTACTACGAGCAGTACTTC. This sequence encodes CASSLAVTPGYYEQYF.

The genes are TRBV30 and TRBJ1-1; no clear D gene. There are 13 residues in the CDR3. The germline V gene encodes CDR1 GTSNPN and CDR2 SVGIG (reference sequence). V was pared by 8 bases and J by 2 bases, with 15 bases between. The CDR3 DNA sequence: TGTGCCACCTACTTACGGGGAAACACTGAAGCTTTCTTT. This codes for CATYLRGNTEAFF.

This clonotype was counted ten times or more. The CDR3 here is CATRVNTEAFF. The CDR3 DNA reads as TGTGCCACCCGGGTGAACACTGAAGCTTTCTTT. The chain carries TRBV10-3 and TRBJ1-1; D gene unclear. The V and J ends lost 10 bases and 0 bases respectively, with 6 bases between them. The CDR3 loop spans 11 amino acids. Looked up from germline, CDR1 is ENHRY and CDR2 is SYGVKD.

Turning to this clonotype: This may be a read error: a much more frequent sequence differs by one nucleotide. J is TRBJ1-1 and V is TRBV7-3; D is unresolved. Germline V gene data show CDR1 as SGHTA and CDR2 as FQGTGA. The CDR3 runs 12 residues. The CDR3 DNA follows: TGTGCCAGCAACTTAGAATATGGTGAGGCTTTCTTT. As protein: CASNLEYGEAFF.

In its sample, this clonotype was seen many times. The chain uses TRBV7-2 and TRBJ2-7; 7 bases fit TRBD2. Germline CDR1 and CDR2: SGHTA and FQGNSA. The CDR3 length is 15 residues. Losses at the gene ends were 3 bases for V and 4 bases for J; bases not matched to a gene: 9. CDR3 bases: TGTGCCAGCAGCTTGGGAGGGGCAGGGATATACGAGCAGTACTTC. It specifies CASSLGGAGIYEQYF.

With respect to this clonotype: One junction end does not reproduce the germline sequence, and a read error may be involved. V and J are TRBV7-7 and TRBJ2-2; D gene uncertain. The germline gives CDR1 SSHAT, CDR2 FNYEAQ (reference sequence). This CDR3 is 17 amino acids long. The CDR3 coding sequence is TGTGCTAGCAGCTTAGACCGGAAATTTCAGAACACCGGGGAGCTGTTTTTT. This gives the protein CASSLDRKFQNTGELFF.

This clonotype was seen a handful of times. The chain is built from TRBV5-5 and TRBJ2-7; perhaps D is TRBD1 or TRBD2 (5 bases each). The CDR3 is 14 residues long. Deletions cut 8 bases from V and 0 bases from J, with 15 bases between. The germline V gene has CDR1 SGHKS and CDR2 YYEKEE (reference sequence). This CDR3 reads CASMYGALSYEQYF. The CDR3 DNA follows: TGTGCCAGTATGTACGGGGCCCTCTCCTACGAGCAGTACTTC.

This clonotype was counted many times. The chain joins TRBV6-2 or TRBV6-3 to TRBJ2-5; tentatively, D is TRBD1 (5 bases). The CDR3 loop spans 15 amino acids. From germline, CDR1 is MNHEY and CDR2 SVGEGT. Trimming left V 0 bases short and J 5 bases short, with 13 bases between. The CDR3 bases are TGTGCCAGCAGTTACTCGCAGGGTACTTTGGAGACCCAGTACTTC. It is translated as CASSYSQGTLETQYF.

This clonotype appeared a few times. The genes are TRBV7-8 and TRBJ2-1; tentatively, D is TRBD2 (5 bases). CDR1 and CDR2 (germline): SGHVS, FQNEAQ. This CDR3 is built from 13 residues. V lost 7 bases and J 5 bases, leaving 12 bases between the germline ends. In nucleotides, the CDR3 is TGTGCCAGCACCCTTACTAGTGACAATGAGCAGTTCTTC. It codes for CASTLTSDNEQFF.